Shown below are 9 T cell receptor beta chains from a single sample sequenced in a study of shared clonotypes between healthy human individuals. Cells designated naive CD8 were CD45RO-negative and were positively selected for CCR7, with terminally differentiated effector memory CD45RA+ cells excluded. The assay was immunoSEQ multiplex PCR, and TCRdb's table has in-frame clones only and misses some. The data show about 2 million clones, approximately 95% seen once. The material sequenced was naive CD8+ T cells sorted from blood. Receptor source: a man between 18 and 35 years old in good health.

This chain links TRBV19 with TRBJ1-2; 7 nucleotides match TRBD1. This CDR3 comprises 15 residues. CDR1 is LNHDA, CDR2 SQIVND, per germline (reference sequence). V was pared by 2 bases and J by 4 bases, with 7 bases of the junction left unmatched. The CDR3 spells CASSISRDSGYGYTF. The DNA of the CDR3 is TGTGCCAGTAGTATATCTCGGGACAGCGGCTATGGCTACACCTTC.

The genes are TRBV6-1 and TRBJ2-7; 7 bases map to TRBD2. This CDR3 has 16 amino acids. Germline V gene lookup returns CDR1 MNHNS and CDR2 SASEGT. After removal of 3 bases from V and 0 bases from J, the junction contained 8 bases not matched to a gene. The CDR3 nucleotides are TGTGCCAGCAGTGATTTCCCCGGGGGGAGCTCCTACGAGCAGTACTTC. Its protein product is CASSDFPGGSSYEQYF.

The chain joins TRBV30 to TRBJ1-2; 7 bases line up with TRBD1. There are 14 residues in the CDR3. V shed 5 bases, J shed 1 base, and the junction held 7 bases outside the gene matches. Germline V gives CDR1 GTSNPN, CDR2 SVGIG (reference sequence). DNA for the CDR3: TGTGCCTGGTTCGGGGACAGCATTAACTATGGCTACACCTTC. Translated: CAWFGDSINYGYTF.

In its sample, this clone was seen once. The chain is built from TRBV27 and TRBJ2-3, with D unclear. The CDR3 is 13 residues long. V gave up 3 bases and J gave up 2 bases, with 6 bases separating them. Germline V gene data show CDR1 as MNHEY and CDR2 as SMNVEV (reference sequence). CDR3 DNA sequence: TGTGCCAGCAGTTTGTTCACCACAGATACGCAGTATTTT. Protein: CASSLFTTDTQYF.

V usage is TRBV7-9 and J usage is TRBJ2-7; the D gene could be TRBD1 or TRBD2 (5 bases each). Germline CDR1 is SEHNR and CDR2 is FQNEAQ (reference sequence). Trimming left V 6 bases short and J 2 bases short, with 17 bases between. CDR3 length: 15 residues. CDR3 in DNA: TGTGCCAGCAGTCCGGGGACCGACAGAACCTACGAGCAGTACTTC. Translation: CASSPGTDRTYEQYF.

This chain connects TRBV9 to TRBJ1-2; D is unclear. The V gene lost 3 bases and the J gene lost 8 bases, with 14 bases spanning the gap. The CDR3 has 13 amino acids. The germline V gene has CDR1 SGDLS and CDR2 YYNGEE. The CDR3 protein is CASSAGTLWGYTF. In nucleotides, the CDR3 is TGTGCCAGCAGCGCCGGAACACTGTGGGGCTACACCTTC.

J is TRBJ2-5 and V is TRBV5-1, with D perhaps TRBD1 (6 bases). CDR1 and CDR2 from the germline V gene are SGHRS and YFSETQ. The CDR3 is 14 residues long. The V gene lost 0 bases and the J gene lost 2 bases, with 8 bases spanning the gap. The CDR3 DNA sequence: TGCGCCAGCAGCTTGGAGGACAGTCAAGAGACCCAGTACTTC. Translating gives CASSLEDSQETQYF. Variable domain in full (rest from reference TRBV5-1 and TRBJ2-5): KAGVTQTPRYLIKTRGQQVTLSCSPISGHRSVSWYQQTPGQGLQFLFEYFSETQRNKGNFPGRFSGRQFSNSRSEMNVSTLELGDSALYLCASSLEDSQETQYFGPGTRLLVL.

The V gene is TRBV6-1, the J gene TRBJ2-7; TRBD1 might be the D (5 bases). The CDR3 has 13 amino acids. CDR1 is MNHNS, CDR2 SASEGT, per germline. The ends were cut back, 10 bases at V and 5 bases at J, with 18 bases in the middle. The CDR3 is CATIGAGLNEQYF. The CDR3 DNA reads as TGTGCCACCATTGGGGCAGGGCTGAACGAGCAGTACTTC.

V gene TRBV27 combines with J gene TRBJ2-1; a weak D match, TRBD1 (6 bases). The CDR3 is 15 amino acids. The V end lost 6 bases, the J end lost 4 bases, and 16 bases lay between the germline ends. Germline V gene lookup returns CDR1 MNHEY and CDR2 SMNVEV (reference sequence). The CDR3 loop is CASRGPGQLYNEQFF. The DNA of the CDR3 is TGTGCCAGCAGAGGGCCCGGACAGTTATACAATGAGCAGTTCTTC.